One sample yielded the 8 T cell receptor beta chains listed below, sequenced in a study of early T cells in non-severe SARS-CoV-2 infection. TCRdb itself ran the 5' RACE reads through MiXCR, one entry per CDR3 protein. The data hold under 70,000 distinct CDR3 sequences, with over 10% observed a single time. Sequencing was performed on whole blood, taken at baseline. The receptors were sampled from an adult who was a healthcare worker with PCR-confirmed SARS-CoV-2 infection or an uninfected control (not recorded which).

V is TRBV27 and J is TRBJ1-1; a weak D match, TRBD1 (6 bases). V was trimmed by 3 bases and J by 5 bases, leaving 13 bases between them. Germline assignment: CDR1 MNHEY and CDR2 SMNVEV (reference sequence). The CDR3 loop spans 14 amino acids. In DNA, the CDR3 is TGTGCCAGCAGTTTCGGGGGGGCCGGGACTGAAGCTTTCTTT. Translated: CASSFGGAGTEAFF.

The chain carries TRBV6-5 and TRBJ2-7, with a weak D call TRBD1 (5 bases). Trimming pared 6 bases from V and 4 bases from J, leaving 13 bases between. The CDR3 is 13 amino acids. From germline, CDR1 is MNHEY and CDR2 SVGAGI. The CDR3 is CASRQGTPYEQYF. CDR3 nucleotide sequence: TGTGCCAGCAGGCAGGGAACCCCTTACGAGCAGTACTTC.

The chain uses TRBV7-6 and TRBJ1-6; 7 nucleotides line up with TRBD1. CDR1 is SGHVS and CDR2 is FNYEAQ in the germline V gene. V shed 0 bases and J 7 bases; nucleotides not matched to a gene: 9. CDR3 size: 17 residues. The CDR3 sequence: CASSLASRQGRNSPLHF. The DNA of the CDR3 is TGTGCCAGCAGCTTAGCTTCCCGACAGGGCCGAAATTCACCCCTCCACTTT.

A few counts support this clonotype. The chain joins TRBV4-1 to TRBJ1-6; tentative D call: TRBD1 (5 bases). CDR1 and CDR2 from the germline V gene are MGHRA and YSYEKL. The CDR3 is made up of 17 amino acids. The V gene lost 1 base and the J gene lost 0 bases, with 10 bases spanning the gap. The CDR3 spells CASSQAAGSSYNSPLHF. In DNA form, the CDR3 reads TGCGCCAGCAGCCAAGCGGCAGGGAGCTCCTATAATTCACCCCTCCACTTT.

Only a few counts were recorded for this clonotype. J is TRBJ1-1 and V is TRBV6-5; D is unclear. The ends were cut back, 4 bases at V and 5 bases at J, with 20 bases in the middle. Germline lookup yields CDR1 MNHEY and CDR2 SVGAGI. The CDR3 is made up of 16 amino acids. The CDR3 DNA sequence: TGTGCCAGCAGTTCCCTCACCGGGCCCAGGAGGACTGAAGCTTTCTTT. Translated: CASSSLTGPRRTEAFF.

This clonotype was observed a few times. The J gene is TRBJ2-7, the V gene TRBV12-3 or TRBV12-4; 8 bases fit TRBD2. The CDR3 contains 14 residues. J lost 4 bases, V lost 7 bases, and 9 bases had no gene match. CDR3 sequence: CASTGGASRYEQYF. In nucleotides, the CDR3 is TGTGCCAGCACGGGAGGGGCGTCGCGGTACGAGCAGTACTTC.

Many counts were recorded for this clonotype. V is TRBV4-1 and J is TRBJ2-7; D ambiguous. The CDR3 extends over 13 amino acids. Germline assignment: CDR1 MGHRA and CDR2 YSYEKL. Trimming shortened V by 4 bases and J by 0 bases, and 7 bases separated the two germline ends. The DNA for the CDR3 is TGCGCCAGCAGCCCAGATGACTCCTACGAGCAGTACTTC. This gives the protein CASSPDDSYEQYF.

The V and J genes are TRBV20-1 and TRBJ2-3; 13 positions agree with TRBD2. Trimming cost V 3 bases and J 1 base; bases outside gene matches: 1. The length of the CDR3 is 15 residues. Germline assignment: CDR1 DFQATT and CDR2 SNEGSKA (reference sequence). The CDR3 coding sequence is TGCAGTGCTAGCGGACTAGCGGGAGGCACAGATACGCAGTATTTT. This codes for CSASGLAGGTDTQYF.